This passage covers 13 T cell receptor beta chains from one sample sequenced in a study of long-term antiretroviral therapy in people with HIV. Running of the v3.0 immunoSEQ assay took place at survey level. This table comes from immunoSEQ multiplex PCR, and its TCRdb copy is limited to in-frame clones, with some not included. Among about 19,000 clones listed, over 80% were seen once. Here the sequenced sample was unsorted PBMCs, taken 2.1 years after starting antiretroviral therapy. These receptors all come from a man aged 18-30 years with HIV.

This clone was counted a single time. The chain has TRBV7-6 and TRBJ2-3, with D possibly matching TRBD1 (5 bases). The V gene's germline CDR1 is SGHVS and CDR2 FNYEAQ. The CDR3 spans 14 residues. V was pared by 3 bases and J by 5 bases, with 12 bases between. CDR3 coding DNA: TGTGCCAGCAGCTTGAGCCAGGGCCTAGATACGCAGTATTTT. Amino acids: CASSLSQGLDTQYF.

The chain employs TRBV25-1 and TRBJ2-3; weak D call: TRBD2 (5 bases). V was shortened by 3 bases and J by 2 bases, with 12 bases between the two germline ends. Germline CDR1 reads MGHDK; CDR2 reads SYGVNS. This CDR3 comprises 15 residues. The CDR3 region has the DNA TGTGCCAGCAGTGATCGGGGAGCCCTCACAGATACGCAGTATTTT. As protein: CASSDRGALTDTQYF.

The chain combines TRBV4-1 with TRBJ2-1; D remains ambiguous. The germline CDR1 and CDR2 sequences are MGHRA and YSYEKL. V was shortened by 1 base and J by 8 bases, with 12 bases between the two germline ends. The CDR3 length is 14 residues. The CDR3 region has the DNA TGCGCCAGCAGCCAAGGAGGTCAGGTCTATGAGCAGTTCTTC. Residues: CASSQGGQVYEQFF.

The V and J genes are TRBV11-2 and TRBJ1-1; TRBD1 might be the D (6 bases). Trimming shortened V by 4 bases and J by 0 bases, and 18 bases separated the two germline ends. Germline V CDR1 and CDR2: SGHAT, FQNNGV. CDR3 length: 17 residues. The CDR3 reads CASSSLPLTGMNTEAFF. The DNA for the CDR3 is TGTGCCAGCAGCTCACTCCCTTTGACAGGTATGAACACTGAAGCTTTCTTT.

The V call is TRBV5-5, the J call TRBJ2-7; no clear D. Germline lookup yields CDR1 SGHKS and CDR2 YYEKEE (reference sequence). The CDR3 spans 13 residues. Between the trimmed V and J ends, which lost 0 bases and 6 bases, there was a span of 10 bases. The CDR3 is CASSLALGFEQYF. In nucleotides, the CDR3 is TGTGCCAGCAGCTTGGCCCTGGGGTTCGAGCAGTACTTC.

This rearrangement joins TRBV7-6 to TRBJ2-5, with D uncertain. Trimming removed 1 base from V and 5 bases from J, with 14 bases in between. Germline CDR1 reads SGHVS; CDR2 reads FNYEAQ. The CDR3 consists of 15 residues. CDR3: CASSLEPEVGETQYF. The CDR3 DNA reads TGTGCCAGCAGCTTAGAGCCCGAGGTAGGGGAGACCCAGTACTTC.

The CDR3 sequence: CASSVEAGRTTEAFF. The CDR3 nucleotides read TGTGCCAGCAGCGTAGAGGCAGGGCGGACCACTGAAGCTTTCTTT. This chain uses TRBV9 with TRBJ1-1; possibly TRBD1 for D (5 bases). The germline V gene has CDR1 SGDLS and CDR2 YYNGEE. V was trimmed by 0 bases and J by 4 bases, leaving 13 bases between them. The CDR3 is made up of 15 amino acids. The complete variable domain, with remaining parts taken from reference TRBV9 and TRBJ1-1, reads DSGVTQTPKHLITATGQRVTLRCSPRSGDLSVYWYQQSLDQGLQFLIQYYNGEERAKGNILERFSAQQFPDLHSELNLSSLELGDSALYFCASSVEAGRTTEAFFGQGTRLTVV.

The chain recombines TRBV6-5 with TRBJ1-5, with 8 bases that match TRBD1. The germline V gene has CDR1 MNHEY and CDR2 SVGAGI. CDR3 length: 15 residues. After removal of 0 bases from V and 3 bases from J, the junction contained 1 base not matched to a gene. CDR3 sequence: CASSYSTGVNQPQHF. For the CDR3, the DNA is TGTGCCAGCAGTTACTCGACAGGGGTCAATCAGCCCCAGCATTTT.

The chain is built from TRBV19 and TRBJ1-1, with D uncertain. This CDR3 is 14 amino acids long. CDR1 is LNHDA and CDR2 is SQIVND in the germline V gene (reference sequence). Trimming removed 7 bases from V and 2 bases from J, with 14 bases in between. In DNA, the CDR3 is TGTGCCAGTATGGGGTCCGACATCAACACTGAAGCTTTCTTT. The encoded protein is CASMGSDINTEAFF.

CDR3 bases: TGTGCCAGCAGCTTAGCAGGAAAAAGCTCCTACAATGAGCAGTTCTTC. Translating gives CASSLAGKSSYNEQFF. This chain joins TRBV7-6 and TRBJ2-1; D not certain. The CDR3 consists of 16 residues. V lost 0 bases and J 0 bases, leaving 9 bases between the germline ends. Germline assignment: CDR1 SGHVS and CDR2 FNYEAQ.

V is TRBV5-5 and J is TRBJ2-7; possibly TRBD1 for D (5 bases). The CDR3 contains 15 residues. Germline-derived CDR1 and CDR2 are SGHKS and YYEKEE (reference sequence). Trimming left V 3 bases short and J 4 bases short, with 17 bases between. In DNA form, the CDR3 reads TGTGCCAGCAGCTCTTCGCAGGGCGTATGGTACGAGCAGTACTTC. It translates to CASSSSQGVWYEQYF.

This chain links TRBV18 with TRBJ2-2; weak D call: TRBD2 (6 bases). This CDR3 has 13 residues. Germline V lookup: CDR1 KGHSH, CDR2 LQKENI. With 5 bases removed from V and 7 bases from J, the gap between germline ends came to 11 bases. CDR3 residues: CASSASVNGELFF. The CDR3 DNA is TGTGCCAGCTCAGCTAGCGTGAACGGGGAGCTGTTTTTT.

This rearrangement joins TRBV19 to TRBJ1-1, with D possibly matching TRBD1 (5 bases). Germline CDR1 and CDR2: LNHDA and SQIVND (reference sequence). V dropped 8 bases and J dropped 11 bases, with 15 bases sitting between them. The CDR3 contains 11 residues. Here the CDR3 reads CASQTLRGAFF. DNA of the CDR3: TGTGCCAGTCAGACGCTTCGGGGGGCTTTCTTT.